This TCR beta chain was identified in a study of preoperative IRX-2 immunotherapy in early breast cancer. The repertoire was sequenced with immunoSEQ multiplex PCR; TCRdb's copy has only in-frame clones and lacks some. Among tens of thousands of clones listed, 95% were seen once. The germline V gene encodes CDR1 MNHNY and CDR2 SVGAGI (reference sequence). Losses at the gene ends were 5 bases for V and 2 bases for J; bases not matched to a gene: 8. The CDR3 loop spans 15 amino acids. The treatment is: preoperative locoregional IRX-2 cytokine immunotherapy. The chain is built from TRBV6-6 and TRBJ1-2; 7 positions agree with TRBD1. This sequence was found in a human donor with breast cancer. The sample was tumor tissue, taken after IRX-2 immunotherapy. CDR3 residues: CASSPMGRGNYGYTF. The CDR3 region has the DNA TGTGCCAGCAGTCCGATGGGCAGGGGGAACTATGGCTACACCTTC.